Below are 10 T cell receptor beta chains sequenced from a single sample in a study of CD8+ T cells in alopecia areata (dated 2018 in TCRdb). Receptor libraries were prepared by the immunoSEQ multiplex PCR assay. For TCR sequencing, RNA was extracted from every sample and reverse transcribed into cDNA to serve as template. The table comes from immuneACCESS by way of TCRdb, which keeps in-frame sequences with V and J called. Part of the clones is missing from these tables; in studies checked, under half for an unresolved V gene and the rest for unknown reasons. Counted in this sample were 98,000 or so clones; roughly 64% of them appeared once. The leading ten clones occupy about 16% of the sample. This specimen's time point label, interpreted: around 4 weeks on oral tofacitinib. The sample's treatment or condition, from its label and the paper: oral pan-JAK inhibitor, 5-10 mg twice daily. The sequencing used CD8+ T cells sorted from blood, collected at week 4, from a patient treated with tofacitinib. These receptor sequences come from a human donor with alopecia areata.

The V call is TRBV13, the J call TRBJ1-1; tentative D call: TRBD1 (6 bases). The CDR3 spans 15 residues. Germline-derived CDR1 and CDR2 are PRHDT and FYEKMQ (reference sequence). V lost 1 base, J lost 4 bases, and 13 bases lay in between. The CDR3 reads CASSLDPGVGTEAFF. The DNA of the CDR3 is TGTGCCAGCAGCTTAGACCCAGGGGTGGGCACTGAAGCTTTCTTT.

Comments on this clone: An end of the junction differs from the germline gene, which may be a read error. This chain links TRBV29-1 with TRBJ1-1; no clear D gene. The CDR3 has 9 residues. In germline, CDR1 is SQVTM, CDR2 ANQGSEA. Here the CDR3 DNA reads TGCAGCGTTGAAGGTGAACCTTTCTTT. It translates to CSVEGEPFF.

The rearrangement links TRBV25-1 to TRBJ2-5, with TRBD1 matching 10 bases. Germline CDR1 and CDR2: MGHDK and SYGVNS. V gave up 6 bases and J gave up 5 bases; unmatched junction bases: 15. This CDR3 comprises 17 residues. The CDR3 spells CASSGLRDRGDGETQYF. The CDR3 DNA sequence: TGTGCCAGCAGCGGACTCCGGGACAGGGGAGATGGGGAGACCCAGTACTTC.

This clone has more than one count but fewer than ten. This same CDR3 is encoded by further DNA sequences in the sample. The chain employs TRBV5-1 and TRBJ2-7; tentative D call: TRBD2 (6 bases). Germline CDR1 SGHRS, CDR2 YFSETQ. V gave up 2 bases and J gave up 1 base, with 16 bases separating them. The CDR3 extends over 16 amino acids. CDR3 sequence: CASSFRMAGTSYEQYF. As DNA, the CDR3 is TGCGCCAGCAGCTTTCGTATGGCAGGGACTTCCTACGAGCAGTACTTC.

The chain has TRBV15 and TRBJ2-1, with no clear D. This CDR3 is 14 amino acids long. CDR1 LNHNV and CDR2 YYDKDF come from the germline V gene (reference sequence). V shed 0 bases and J shed 8 bases, with 11 bases lying between them. The DNA for the CDR3 is TGTGCCACCAGCAGAGAGGGTACTCAGGATGAGCAGTTCTTC. It codes for CATSREGTQDEQFF.

This chain uses TRBV27 with TRBJ2-3; 11 nucleotides agree with TRBD2. Germline CDR1 reads MNHEY; CDR2 reads SMNVEV (reference sequence). With 1 base clipped from V and 0 bases from J, the junction kept 3 bases outside the gene matches. This CDR3 is 17 amino acids long. The CDR3 protein is CASSLWASGGSTDTQYF. DNA for the CDR3: TGTGCCAGCAGTTTATGGGCTAGCGGGGGGAGCACAGATACGCAGTATTTT.

The genes are TRBV15 and TRBJ2-7, with a possible D match to TRBD1 (6 bases). There are 12 residues in the CDR3. The germline CDR1 and CDR2 sequences are LNHNV and YYDKDF (reference sequence). The ends were cut back, 8 bases at V and 3 bases at J, with 11 bases in the middle. CDR3 amino acids: CATGSTGYEQYF. CDR3 DNA: TGTGCCACCGGGTCGACAGGCTACGAGCAGTACTTC. The full variable domain, rest sourced from reference TRBV15 and TRBJ2-7, is DAMVIQNPRYQVTQFGKPVTLSCSQTLNHNVMYWYQQKSSQAPKLLFHYYDKDFNNEADTPDNFQSRRPNTSFCFLDIRSPGLGDTAMYLCATGSTGYEQYFGPGTRLTVT.

The V gene is TRBV15, the J gene TRBJ2-2, with D unclear. Trimming shortened V by 6 bases and J by 1 base, and 9 bases separated the two germline ends. Germline CDR1 reads LNHNV; CDR2 reads YYDKDF (reference sequence). The CDR3 contains 14 residues. CDR3: CATSIGENTGELFF. CDR3 nucleotide sequence: TGTGCCACCAGTATCGGTGAGAACACCGGGGAGCTGTTTTTT.

This rearrangement joins TRBV2 to TRBJ1-5; no clear D. V lost 3 bases, J lost 7 bases, and 7 bases lay in between. Germline assignment: CDR1 SNHLY and CDR2 FYNNEI. The CDR3 contains 12 residues. The CDR3 nucleotides read TGTGCCAGCAGTGAGAGTGGCCAGCCCCAGCATTTT. It specifies CASSESGQPQHF.

The chain carries TRBV27 and TRBJ2-3; 10 nucleotides agree with TRBD2. This CDR3 has 16 residues. Trimming took 5 bases from V and 0 from J; bases not matched to a gene: 5. Germline V lookup: CDR1 MNHEY, CDR2 SMNVEV (reference sequence). CDR3 DNA sequence: TGTGCCAGCAGTGTCGGACTAGCGGATAGCACAGATACGCAGTATTTT. Its translation is CASSVGLADSTDTQYF.